In its sample, the clone carrying this T cell receptor beta chain was seen a few times. TCRdb recomputed calls from the RT-PCR reads with MiXCR, one row per CDR3 protein. The top ten hold around 10% of the sample, which has about 650,000 distinct CDR3 sequences, about a sixth seen once. The record originates from a study of response to subunit inactivated influenza vaccine. J gave up 2 bases and V 0 bases, and 6 bases lay outside the gene matches. The germline V gene has CDR1 DFQATT and CDR2 SNEGSKA (reference sequence). The CDR3 consists of 16 residues. The rearrangement uses TRBV20-1 and TRBJ2-1, with 8 bases identical to TRBD2. The TCR originated in a middle-aged man who received an inactivated influenza vaccine. The sample consisted of PBMCs from blood, taken 11 to 12 days after vaccination. The CDR3 bases are TGCAGTGCTAGAGATGTCGAGCGGGGGCCCTACAATGAGCAGTTCTTC. It is translated as CSARDVERGPYNEQFF.